One sample yielded the 5 T cell receptor beta chains listed below, sequenced in a study of high-grade serous ovarian cancer treatment subgroups. Tumor samples were obtained before definitive surgery or chemotherapy. Measured with immunoSEQ multiplex PCR; TCRdb has only the in-frame clones, and not every one. The sample has several thousand clones; about 75% are singletons. Sequenced input: tumor tissue. The receptor source for this set is a human patient with high-grade serous ovarian cancer.

The chain couples TRBV4-2 to TRBJ1-2; a weak D match, TRBD1 (5 bases). V was cut by 8 bases and J by 7 bases, with 17 bases left in between. The CDR3 is 13 amino acids. Germline loops: CDR1 LGHNA, CDR2 YNFKEQ. The CDR3 loop reads CASRGAGLFGYTF. Here the CDR3 DNA reads TGTGCCAGCCGGGGAGCAGGGTTATTTGGCTACACCTTC.

This clone was seen more than once but under ten times. The chain recombines TRBV11-2 with TRBJ1-1; D possibly corresponds to TRBD1 (5 bases). V was shortened by 1 base and J by 2 bases, with 11 bases between the two germline ends. The CDR3 is 15 residues long. Per germline, CDR1 SGHAT and CDR2 FQNNGV. The CDR3 DNA follows: TGTGCCAGCAGCTTAGGCCAGGGTCTAAACACTGAAGCTTTCTTT. It yields the protein CASSLGQGLNTEAFF.

The J gene is TRBJ1-1, the V gene TRBV6-5; D may be TRBD1 (5 bases). The CDR3 has 12 residues. Germline CDR1 is MNHEY and CDR2 is SVGAGI. Trimming left V 5 bases short and J 11 bases short, with 15 bases between. CDR3 DNA sequence: TGTGCCAGCAGTACCAACGGGGCTCTGGCTTTCTTT. It translates to CASSTNGALAFF.

The chain joins TRBV5-1 to TRBJ2-7; no clear D gene. CDR1 is SGHRS, CDR2 YFSETQ, per germline. CDR3 length equals 13 residues. The V end lost 0 bases, the J end lost 1 base, and 5 bases lay between the germline ends. CDR3 sequence (DNA): TGCGCCAGCAGCTTGGACACTTCCTACGAGCAGTACTTC. This encodes CASSLDTSYEQYF. The whole variable domain, remainder taken from reference TRBV5-1 and TRBJ2-7, is KAGVTQTPRYLIKTRGQQVTLSCSPISGHRSVSWYQQTPGQGLQFLFEYFSETQRNKGNFPGRFSGRQFSNSRSEMNVSTLELGDSALYLCASSLDTSYEQYFGPGTRLTVT.

The V and J genes are TRBV14 and TRBJ1-6; 7 bases are a match to TRBD1. Germline CDR1 and CDR2: SGHDN and FVKESK. Germline trimming cut 4 bases from V and 7 bases from J; bases unmatched to any gene: 4. This CDR3 has 14 residues. The CDR3 here is CASSPGTENSPLHF. In nucleotides, the CDR3 is TGTGCCAGCAGCCCCGGGACAGAGAATTCACCCCTCCACTTT.